This T cell receptor (beta chain) was retrieved from a study of blood T cell repertoires in COVID-19. For the study at large: From T cells, B-cell-depleted T cells, or PBMCs came the material, which was cDNA or gDNA.

Authors' methods: Quantification of nucleated cells was approximated via reference gene primer amplification. Assay: immunoSEQ multiplex PCR; the TCRdb copy retains only in-frame clones and omits some. Clonal size and the V and J genes are those of that table, whereas D and trimming came from the DNA. Here the sample spans 150,000 to 200,000 clones, around 92% being singletons. CDR1 is SQVTM and CDR2 is ANQGSEA in the germline V gene. The CDR3 spans 13 residues. V was clipped by 6 bases and J by 7 bases; unmatched bases: 9. This TCR was recovered from a man aged 55 to 70 with acute or convalescent COVID-19. V gene TRBV29-1 combines with J gene TRBJ2-7; 10 positions match TRBD1. Sequenced: peripheral blood. The CDR3 nucleotides read TGCAGCGTCGCTAGACAGGGGGCGGGGGAGCAGTACTTC. Amino acids: CSVARQGAGEQYF.